This T cell receptor (beta chain) was obtained from a study of T cells in localized non-small cell lung cancer. General study results and limits: Tumor showed lower T cell clonality than uninvolved adjacent lung, where it was highest. Among the top 100 tumor clones, a median approximately 60 appeared in adjacent lung.

Profiled with immunoSEQ multiplex PCR; TCRdb holds only in-frame clones, not every one. The sample consists of 26,000 or so clones, about 88% of them appearing once. CDR3 size: 11 residues. Germline V gene sequence: CDR1 DFQATT, CDR2 SNEGSKA (reference sequence). A word on this clone: Its target is not known.

This specimen consisted of peripheral blood, obtained before any cancer treatment. This sequence was found in a female donor over 55 with stage II squamous cell lung carcinoma. The chain links TRBV20-1 to TRBJ1-2; 7 nucleotides match TRBD1. CDR3 loop: CSAFQGDGYTF. The DNA of the CDR3 is TGCAGCGCTTTTCAGGGGGATGGCTACACCTTC.